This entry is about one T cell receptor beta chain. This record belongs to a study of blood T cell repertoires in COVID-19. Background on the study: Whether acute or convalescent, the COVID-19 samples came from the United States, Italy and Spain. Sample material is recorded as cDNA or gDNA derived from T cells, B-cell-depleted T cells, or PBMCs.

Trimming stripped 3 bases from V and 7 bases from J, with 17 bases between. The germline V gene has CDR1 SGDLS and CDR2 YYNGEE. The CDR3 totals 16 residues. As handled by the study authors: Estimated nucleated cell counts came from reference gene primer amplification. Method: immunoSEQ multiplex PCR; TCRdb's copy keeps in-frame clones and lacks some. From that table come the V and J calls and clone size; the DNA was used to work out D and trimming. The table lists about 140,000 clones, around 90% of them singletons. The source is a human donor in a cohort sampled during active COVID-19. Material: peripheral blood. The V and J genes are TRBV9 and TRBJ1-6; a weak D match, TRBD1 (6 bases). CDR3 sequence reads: CASSASGEGWNSPLHF. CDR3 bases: TGTGCCAGCAGCGCCTCAGGGGAGGGCTGGAATTCACCCCTCCACTTT.